This entry lists 16 T cell receptor beta chains sequenced from one sample in a study of blood T cells in healthy people across ages. Next came a second PCR, run for about 7 to 12 cycles, which used a sample-barcoded 5' primer along with a J-beta primer mix. MiXCR, applied by TCRdb to the 5' RACE reads, yields one record per CDR3 protein. Here the sample spans nearly 1 million distinct CDR3 sequences, roughly half being singletons. Input material: blood. Receptor source: a woman aged 55 to 70 in good health.

This clonotype was counted a few times. The rearrangement joins TRBV7-8 to TRBJ1-5; possible D gene TRBD1, 6 bases. The CDR3 is 14 amino acids. V was clipped by 4 bases and J by 6 bases, with 13 bases between them. Germline V gene sequence: CDR1 SGHVS, CDR2 FQNEAQ. The CDR3 region is CASSSGTGTQPQHF. The DNA for the CDR3 is TGTGCCAGCAGCTCAGGCACAGGGACTCAGCCCCAGCATTTT. The complete variable domain, with remaining parts taken from reference TRBV7-8 and TRBJ1-5, reads GAGVSQSPRYKVAKRGQDVALRCDPISGHVSLFWYQQALGQGPEFLTYFQNEAQLDKSGLPSDRFFAERPEGSVSTLKIQRTQQEDSAVYLCASSSGTGTQPQHFGDGTRLSIL.

This clonotype showed up just a few times. The chain joins TRBV4-2 to TRBJ2-4; the D gene is possibly TRBD1 (6 bases). This CDR3 has 16 amino acids. V lost 0 bases and J 7 bases, leaving 16 bases between the germline ends. Germline V gene sequence: CDR1 LGHNA, CDR2 YNFKEQ. CDR3 bases: TGTGCCAGCAGCCAAGACTCCGCCGTTAGGGGGAACATTCAGTACTTC. It yields the protein CASSQDSAVRGNIQYF.

J is TRBJ2-5 and V is TRBV7-2, with unresolved D. Germline CDR1 and CDR2: SGHTA and FQGNSA. With 1 base removed from V and 11 bases from J, the gap between germline ends came to 14 bases. The CDR3 contains 13 residues. The CDR3 loop reads CASSLGRNDKQYF. The DNA for the CDR3 is TGTGCCAGCAGCTTAGGGAGAAACGACAAGCAGTACTTC.

The rearrangement joins TRBV20-1 to TRBJ1-2; D is perhaps TRBD1 (6 bases). This CDR3 contains 17 residues. From germline, CDR1 is DFQATT and CDR2 SNEGSKA (reference sequence). Between the trimmed V and J ends, which lost 0 bases and 7 bases, there was a span of 24 bases. The chain's CDR3 is CSARDPVRTGRSGGYTF. The CDR3 DNA reads as TGCAGTGCTAGAGATCCCGTTCGCACAGGGCGGTCAGGTGGCTACACCTTC.

This clonotype has a handful of counts. The V gene is TRBV4-1, the J gene TRBJ2-5; 13 nucleotides agree with TRBD2. Germline V gene lookup returns CDR1 MGHRA and CDR2 YSYEKL. The CDR3 length is 18 residues. V lost 4 bases to trimming and J lost 4 bases; unmatched junction nucleotides: 12. CDR3 in DNA: TGCGCCAGCAGCCGCTGGACTAGCGGGAGTCTTGGGAGAGAGACCCAGTACTTC. It is translated as CASSRWTSGSLGRETQYF.

This clonotype was found a few times. The gene calls are TRBV6-1 and TRBJ2-7, with 7 bases aligning to TRBD1. This CDR3 is built from 16 residues. Germline V gene data show CDR1 as MNHNS and CDR2 as SASEGT. The V gene end was trimmed by 6 bases and the J gene end by 0 bases; junction bases not matched to a gene: 11. Written as DNA, the CDR3 is TGTGCCAGCAGAGCCGCCGCGACAGGGCGCTCCTACGAGCAGTACTTC. Residues: CASRAAATGRSYEQYF.

The CDR3 DNA sequence: TGTGCCACCTCTCGGGAGCGCGAGCAGTACTTC. Translation gives CATSREREQYF. The chain has TRBV6-5 and TRBJ2-4; D is possibly TRBD2 (6 bases). The last part of the DNA fits TRBJ2-7 better; the J call may be wrong. Germline CDR1 and CDR2: MNHEY and SVGAGI. The CDR3 loop spans 11 amino acids.

CDR3 bases: TGTGCCACCAGCAGAGTCAGCCCCGAAAAACTGTTTTTT. It is translated as CATSRVSPEKLFF. The chain carries TRBV15 and TRBJ1-4; D remains ambiguous. This CDR3 is built from 13 residues. Germline-derived CDR1 and CDR2 are LNHNV and YYDKDF (reference sequence). Trimming removed 1 base at V and 8 bases at J, with 8 bases between. The entire variable domain, with the rest obtained from reference TRBV15 and TRBJ1-4, is as follows: DAMVIQNPRYQVTQFGKPVTLSCSQTLNHNVMYWYQQKSSQAPKLLFHYYDKDFNNEADTPDNFQSRRPNTSFCFLDIRSPGLGDTAMYLCATSRVSPEKLFFGSGTQLSVL.

There are a few counts of this clonotype. The chain couples TRBV3-1 to TRBJ2-4; 11 nucleotides match TRBD2. With the DNA end fitting TRBJ2-7 better, the J assignment may be wrong. Germline values: CDR1 LGHDT, CDR2 YNNKEL (reference sequence). The CDR3 covers 16 residues. The CDR3 spells CASSQDLGTSGYEQYF. CDR3 nucleotides: TGTGCCAGCAGCCAAGATTTAGGGACTAGCGGTTACGAGCAGTACTTC.

The V gene is TRBV20-1, the J gene TRBJ2-7; either TRBD1 or TRBD2 may fit D (5 bases each). This CDR3 has 16 amino acids. V was pared by 2 bases and J by 0 bases, with 17 bases between. Germline lookup yields CDR1 DFQATT and CDR2 SNEGSKA (reference sequence). CDR3 loop: CSARTYGTGLSYEQYF. For the CDR3, the DNA is TGCAGTGCTAGAACCTACGGGACGGGCCTCTCCTACGAGCAGTACTTC.

The V call is TRBV18, the J call TRBJ2-7, with D tentatively TRBD1 or TRBD2 (6 bases each). The CDR3 is made up of 15 amino acids. Germline V gene lookup returns CDR1 KGHSH and CDR2 LQKENI. Trimming pared 8 bases from V and 0 bases from J, leaving 17 bases between. This CDR3 reads CASAPRGDSSYEQYF. In DNA form, the CDR3 reads TGTGCCAGCGCGCCGAGGGGGGATAGCTCCTACGAGCAGTACTTC.

The chain is built from TRBV7-9 and TRBJ2-1; 12 nucleotides agree with TRBD2. This CDR3 comprises 18 residues. Germline CDR1 reads SEHNR; CDR2 reads FQNEAQ (reference sequence). The J segment lost 0 bases and the V segment lost 5 bases, leaving 8 bases of the junction unmatched. The CDR3, as DNA: TGTGCCAGCAGCACAAGGACTAGCGGGAAAAACTCCTACAATGAGCAGTTCTTC. Amino acid sequence: CASSTRTSGKNSYNEQFF.

A note on this clonotype: This may be a read error: a much more frequent sequence differs by one nucleotide. The V and J genes are TRBV4-2 and TRBJ1-6, with a tentative D call TRBD1 (5 bases). Per germline, CDR1 LGHNA and CDR2 YNFKEQ. The CDR3 length is 16 residues. V gave up 1 base and J gave up 9 bases, with 16 bases separating them. CDR3 sequence (DNA): TGTGCCAGCAGCCAAGGACAGTTAGAACTCTGTTCACCCCTCCACTTT. Protein product: CASSQGQLELCSPLHF.

The chain employs TRBV9 and TRBJ1-1; 9 bases line up with TRBD1. Germline CDR1 SGDLS, CDR2 YYNGEE. CDR3 size: 13 residues. The V segment lost 3 bases and the J segment 4 bases; nucleotides outside the gene matches: 1. The CDR3 DNA is TGTGCCAGCAGCGGGGGACAGGGCACTGAAGCTTTCTTT. Its translation: CASSGGQGTEAFF.

This sequence joins TRBV12-3 or TRBV12-4 and TRBJ2-7; D unresolved. V was clipped by 5 bases and J by 2 bases, with 16 bases between them. The CDR3 covers 15 residues. CDR3 coding DNA: TGTGCCAGCAGTACCTGGACCTCCGAAACCTACGAGCAGTACTTC. Amino acid sequence: CASSTWTSETYEQYF.

In this sample, this clonotype turned up a few times. This chain joins TRBV9 and TRBJ2-1; TRBD2 aligns across 7 bases. This CDR3 is built from 13 residues. Germline lookup yields CDR1 SGDLS and CDR2 YYNGEE. V was pared by 4 bases and J by 6 bases, with 4 bases of the junction left unmatched. The chain's CDR3 is CASSNQRGNEQFF. The CDR3 nucleotides are TGTGCCAGCAGCAACCAGCGGGGCAATGAGCAGTTCTTC.